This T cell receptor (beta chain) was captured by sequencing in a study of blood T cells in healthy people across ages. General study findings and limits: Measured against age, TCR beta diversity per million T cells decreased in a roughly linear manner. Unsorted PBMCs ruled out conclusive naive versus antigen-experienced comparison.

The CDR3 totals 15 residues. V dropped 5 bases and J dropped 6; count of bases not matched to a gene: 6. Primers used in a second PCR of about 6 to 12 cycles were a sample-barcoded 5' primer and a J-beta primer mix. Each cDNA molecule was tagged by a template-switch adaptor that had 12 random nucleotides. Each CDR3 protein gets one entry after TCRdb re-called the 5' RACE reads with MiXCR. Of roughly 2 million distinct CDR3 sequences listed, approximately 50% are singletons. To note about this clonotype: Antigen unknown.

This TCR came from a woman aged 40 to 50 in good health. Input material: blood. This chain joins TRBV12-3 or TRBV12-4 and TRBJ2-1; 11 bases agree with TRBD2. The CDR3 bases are TGTGCCAGCAGTACCGGGACTAGCGGACGCAATGAGCAGTTCTTC. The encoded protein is CASSTGTSGRNEQFF.